A single sample is the source of the 3 T cell receptor beta chains below, sequenced in a study of CD8+ T cells in alopecia areata. As for treatment: oral pan-JAK inhibitor, 5-10 mg twice daily. Extracted RNA was reverse transcribed into cDNA, the sequencing template. Only in-frame clones appear in the TCRdb table, and some are missing; sequencing was by immunoSEQ multiplex PCR. The repertoire includes some 96,000 clones, under 70% of them detected once, and 15% to 18% sits in the top ten. The material was CD8+ T cells sorted from blood, obtained at week 4, from a patient treated with tofacitinib. These receptors all come from a human donor with alopecia areata.

CDR3: CASSELLGDTEAFF. CDR3 in DNA: TGTGCCAGCAGTGAATTGTTGGGAGACACTGAAGCTTTCTTT. The chain links TRBV25-1 to TRBJ1-1; D uncertain. The CDR3 sequence is 14 residues long. CDR1 is MGHDK and CDR2 is SYGVNS in the germline V gene. V shed 1 base and J shed 3 bases, with 9 bases lying between them.

The V gene is TRBV7-3, the J gene TRBJ2-7; TRBD1 agrees at 9 bases. CDR1 is SGHTA and CDR2 is FQGTGA in the germline V gene. V lost 4 bases and J lost 5; bases outside the gene matches: 6. The CDR3 has 14 residues. CDR3 nucleotide sequence: TGTGCCAGCAGCTCCGGACAGGGGATAGACGAGCAGTACTTC. Translated: CASSSGQGIDEQYF.

This clone was found a few times. V usage is TRBV6-4 and J usage is TRBJ2-2; TRBD2 aligns across 8 bases. The length of the CDR3 is 15 residues. V shed 5 bases, J shed 4 bases, and the junction held 6 bases outside the gene matches. The germline V gene has CDR1 MRHNA and CDR2 SNTAGT. CDR3 protein: CASSSLAELTGELFF. The CDR3 nucleotides read TGTGCCAGCAGTTCACTAGCGGAGCTCACCGGGGAGCTGTTTTTT.